The 28 T cell receptor beta chains given below trace back to one sample, sequenced in a study of T cell repertoires in cytomegalovirus infection (dated by TCRdb to between 2018 and 2021). What this sample's treatment or condition label stands for: in vitro stimulation with specific CMV peptide epitopes to enrich CMV-specific T cells. The instrument given in TCRdb is Illumina HiSeq 1500. TCRdb reran the public reads through fastp at Q25 and MiXCR, keeping productive beta chains. Every CDR3 protein is listed once, alongside the most common genes and DNA of its rows. The sample table records about 110,000 distinct CDR3 sequences; roughly 30% of these occur just once. 80% to 90% of the sample is held by the ten biggest clonotypes. The antigens these receptors bind are not known. The sample in question was CD8+ T cells from cultured PBMCs, obtained from culture after CMV antigen stimulation. The receptor set was obtained from a human donor in good health (CMV status not recorded). Some clones in this sample may be carry-over from other donors' samples.

This clonotype has at least ten counts. The chain employs TRBV6-5 and TRBJ2-5, with 13 bases matching TRBD2. From germline, CDR1 is MNHEY and CDR2 SVGAGI. The CDR3 has 16 residues. With V trimmed by 7 bases and J by 3 bases, 8 bases remained unmatched. CDR3 DNA sequence: TGTGCCAGCATCAGACTAGCGGGGGGAGAGAAAGAGACCCAGTACTTC. The encoded protein is CASIRLAGGEKETQYF.

This clonotype was observed a few times. The chain carries TRBV20-1 and TRBJ1-5; weak D call: TRBD1 (5 bases). CDR1 is DFQATT, CDR2 SNEGSKA, per germline (reference sequence). CDR3 length equals 14 residues. V dropped 5 bases and J dropped 5 bases, with 16 bases sitting between them. The DNA for the CDR3 is TGCAGTGCTCCCAGGGCCTCGGACTATCAGCCCCAGCATTTT. Translated: CSAPRASDYQPQHF.

CDR3 residues: CASSTGSFYEQYF. DNA for the CDR3: TGTGCCAGCAGTACAGGTTCCTTCTACGAGCAGTACTTC. The V and J genes are TRBV12-3 or TRBV12-4 and TRBJ2-7, with D tentatively TRBD1 (5 bases). The CDR3 has 13 residues. Deletions cut 5 bases from V and 3 bases from J, with 11 bases between.

The chain carries TRBV2 and TRBJ2-7; D is undetermined. Trimming removed 6 bases at V and 3 bases at J, with 12 bases between. From germline, CDR1 is SNHLY and CDR2 FYNNEI. The CDR3 has 13 amino acids. The CDR3 coding sequence is TGTGCCAGCAGGTTAACTGAAGACTACGAGCAGTACTTC. Protein: CASRLTEDYEQYF.

V and J are TRBV20-1 and TRBJ2-7, with 9 bases fitting TRBD1. After removal of 5 bases from V and 4 bases from J, the junction contained 15 bases not matched to a gene. CDR3 length: 16 amino acids. Germline CDR1 reads DFQATT; CDR2 reads SNEGSKA (reference sequence). CDR3 nucleotides: TGCAGTGCTTACTCCGAGGGACAGGGTCTCTTATACGAGCAGTACTTC. The encoded protein is CSAYSEGQGLLYEQYF.

The rearrangement uses TRBV7-6 and TRBJ2-2; no clear D gene. This CDR3 region has 14 residues. V lost 3 bases to trimming and J lost 6 bases, with 11 bases between them. Germline assignment: CDR1 SGHVS and CDR2 FNYEAQ. CDR3 coding DNA: TGTGCCAGCAGCTTGGTTTCATCTGCCGGGGAGCTGTTTTTT. Translating gives CASSLVSSAGELFF.

V usage is TRBV7-4 and J usage is TRBJ2-3; 8 nucleotides align to TRBD2. From germline, CDR1 is SGHVT and CDR2 SQSDAQ. V was pared by 1 base and J by 1 base, with 7 bases of the junction left unmatched. This CDR3 is 17 amino acids long. The CDR3 sequence is CASSLEPPGLGTDTQYF. The CDR3 nucleotides read TGTGCCAGCAGCTTAGAGCCCCCGGGACTAGGCACAGATACGCAGTATTTT.

The chain uses TRBV5-1 and TRBJ2-7; TRBD1 matches at 9 bases. Germline CDR1 is SGHRS and CDR2 is YFSETQ. This CDR3 region has 16 residues. The ends lost 0 bases at V and 5 bases at J; junction bases unmatched: 9. The DNA for the CDR3 is TGCGCCAGCAGCTTGGGACTTGAGGACAGGGGTCACGAGCAGTACTTC. Translated: CASSLGLEDRGHEQYF.

V is TRBV20-1 and J is TRBJ2-1; 9 bases align to TRBD2. Germline assignment: CDR1 DFQATT and CDR2 SNEGSKA (reference sequence). This CDR3 contains 12 residues. V gave up 0 bases and J gave up 14 bases; unmatched junction bases: 5. CDR3 bases: TGCAGTGCTAGAGAGGGACTAGCCGCGGAGTTCTTC. It is translated as CSAREGLAAEFF.

The V and J genes are TRBV6-6 and TRBJ2-3; 8 nucleotides line up with TRBD2. In germline, CDR1 is MNHNY, CDR2 SVGAGI (reference sequence). V lost 5 bases, J lost 4 bases, and 8 bases stayed unmatched. This CDR3 contains 15 residues. CDR3 amino acids: CASSDALAGADTQYF. For the CDR3, the DNA is TGTGCCAGCAGTGACGCCCTAGCGGGCGCAGATACGCAGTATTTT.

This clonotype was observed at least ten times. The chain employs TRBV12-3 or TRBV12-4 and TRBJ2-7; possible D gene TRBD2, 6 bases. This CDR3 has 12 amino acids. V dropped 5 bases and J dropped 6 bases, with 11 bases sitting between them. This CDR3 reads CASSPEGSEQYF. The CDR3 DNA reads TGTGCCAGCAGTCCGGAGGGGAGCGAGCAGTACTTC.

The chain couples TRBV5-5 to TRBJ2-1; TRBD2 might be the D (5 bases). Germline CDR1 SGHKS, CDR2 YYEKEE (reference sequence). The CDR3 contains 14 residues. Between the trimmed V and J ends, which lost 4 bases and 7 bases, there was a span of 15 bases. As DNA, the CDR3 is TGTGCCAGCAGCACCGCCTTACCGGGGAATGAGCAGTTCTTC. Encoded protein: CASSTALPGNEQFF.

The gene calls are TRBV20-1 and TRBJ1-2; 8 nucleotides agree with TRBD1. CDR1 is DFQATT and CDR2 is SNEGSKA in the germline V gene (reference sequence). V lost 0 bases to trimming and J lost 10 bases; unmatched junction nucleotides: 16. This CDR3 contains 16 residues. CDR3 region: CSARDLSGRQGRVYTF. Here the CDR3 DNA reads TGCAGTGCTAGAGATCTTTCCGGCAGACAGGGGAGAGTCTACACCTTC.

V gene TRBV7-8 combines with J gene TRBJ2-7; D possibly corresponds to TRBD2 (5 bases). CDR3 length: 18 residues. Trimming pared 1 base from V and 1 base from J, leaving 20 bases between. The germline V gene has CDR1 SGHVS and CDR2 FQNEAQ. In DNA, the CDR3 is TGTGCCAGCAGCTTAGATAGCTCCGAGCTGCCGGGGTCCTACGAGCAGTACTTC. It yields the protein CASSLDSSELPGSYEQYF.

This clonotype was picked up many times. V is TRBV28 and J is TRBJ2-7; D is perhaps TRBD2 (5 bases). CDR3 size: 12 residues. Germline values: CDR1 MDHEN, CDR2 SYDVKM. V was trimmed by 6 bases and J by 4 bases, leaving 10 bases between them. The CDR3 nucleotides are TGTGCCAGCAGCCCCCCGGGATACGAGCAGTACTTC. It is translated as CASSPPGYEQYF.

The chain employs TRBV2 and TRBJ1-1; D is ambiguous. There are 15 residues in the CDR3. CDR1 and CDR2 from the germline V gene are SNHLY and FYNNEI. Trimming pared 0 bases from V and 4 bases from J, leaving 12 bases between. CDR3 sequence: CASSEAGISSTEAFF. DNA of the CDR3: TGTGCCAGCAGTGAAGCTGGAATCTCTTCCACTGAAGCTTTCTTT.

Details on this clonotype: This clone may be a read error of a much larger clone one base away. V usage is TRBV7-2 and J usage is TRBJ2-3; 10 bases align to TRBD2. The CDR3 is made up of 17 amino acids. The V gene end was trimmed by 5 bases and the J gene end by 3 bases; junction bases not matched to a gene: 11. CDR1 is SGHTA, CDR2 FQGNSA, per germline. CDR3 coding DNA: TGTGCCAGCAGCCCGACTAGCGGGTATAGGAGGACAGATACGCAGTATTTT. Residues: CASSPTSGYRRTDTQYF.

V is TRBV6-6 and J is TRBJ2-3; 9 bases are a match to TRBD2. After removal of 2 bases from V and 5 bases from J, the junction contained 5 bases not matched to a gene. The CDR3 has 15 amino acids. Germline V lookup: CDR1 MNHNY, CDR2 SVGAGI (reference sequence). CDR3 residues: CASSYRGGAGDTQYF. CDR3 nucleotide sequence: TGTGCCAGCAGTTACCGCGGGGGGGCCGGAGATACGCAGTATTTT.

The gene calls are TRBV20-1 and TRBJ2-1; no firm D call. V lost 3 bases, J lost 10 bases, and 4 bases lay in between. In germline, CDR1 is DFQATT, CDR2 SNEGSKA (reference sequence). This CDR3 comprises 9 residues. The CDR3, as DNA: TGCAGTGCTAGTAGGGAGCAGTTCTTC. It codes for CSASREQFF.

This clonotype has more than one count but fewer than ten. The rearrangement joins TRBV20-1 to TRBJ2-3; 15 bases are shared with TRBD2. Germline CDR1 DFQATT, CDR2 SNEGSKA (reference sequence). This CDR3 contains 16 residues. V shed 6 bases, J shed 3 bases, and the junction held 7 bases outside the gene matches. As DNA, the CDR3 is TGCAGTGCCACAGGACTAGCGGGGGGGAGGACAGATACGCAGTATTTT. Translation: CSATGLAGGRTDTQYF.

This clonotype showed up just a few times. The chain is built from TRBV4-1 and TRBJ2-7; no reliable D call. The V end lost 0 bases, the J end lost 1 base, and 13 bases lay between the germline ends. The CDR3 is 16 residues long. The V gene's germline CDR1 is MGHRA and CDR2 YSYEKL. The CDR3 DNA follows: TGCGCCAGCAGCCAAGATCATTGGCTGCCATCCTACGAGCAGTACTTC. This gives the protein CASSQDHWLPSYEQYF.

The chain has TRBV6-1 and TRBJ2-5; tentatively, D is TRBD1 or TRBD2 (5 bases each). This CDR3 comprises 14 residues. Deletions cut 10 bases from V and 5 bases from J, with 20 bases between. From germline, CDR1 is MNHNS and CDR2 SASEGT. DNA of the CDR3: TGTGCCAACAGGCCCGGGGAGCTGGGGGAGACCCAGTACTTC. Protein: CANRPGELGETQYF.

The V call is TRBV7-6, the J call TRBJ2-2; 8 positions match TRBD2. Trimming at V came to 1 base and at J to 8 bases, leaving 6 bases not matched to a gene. The CDR3 runs to 15 residues. Germline CDR1 and CDR2: SGHVS and FNYEAQ. The CDR3 bases are TGTGCCAGCAGCTTAGGACGCGGGGGGCTGGGGGAGCTGTTTTTT. Translating gives CASSLGRGGLGELFF.

The rearrangement links TRBV29-1 to TRBJ2-1; 9 bases line up with TRBD1. The CDR3 is 14 residues long. After removal of 4 bases from V and 10 bases from J, the junction contained 11 bases not matched to a gene. Germline V gene data show CDR1 as SQVTM and CDR2 as ANQGSEA. The CDR3 sequence is CSVAATGGIGEQFF. The CDR3 region has the DNA TGCAGCGTTGCCGCGACAGGGGGGATAGGGGAGCAGTTCTTC.

This chain connects TRBV6-5 to TRBJ1-3; D may be TRBD1 (6 bases). The germline gives CDR1 MNHEY, CDR2 SVGAGI. The ends were cut back, 2 bases at V and 4 bases at J, with 15 bases in the middle. The CDR3 loop spans 16 amino acids. The CDR3 region has the DNA TGTGCCAGCAGTTACATGGCAGGGGAGGCGGGAAACACCATATATTTT. This gives the protein CASSYMAGEAGNTIYF.

The CDR3 DNA reads as TGTGCCAGCAGTGAACGGTACGGACAAGAGACCCAGTACTTC. Encoded protein: CASSERYGQETQYF. The chain employs TRBV2 and TRBJ2-5; D uncertain. The germline V and J ends were trimmed by 2 bases and 2 bases, with 9 bases remaining between them. Looked up from germline, CDR1 is SNHLY and CDR2 is FYNNEI. This CDR3 spans 14 amino acids. Full variable domain (missing parts from reference TRBV2 and TRBJ2-5): EPEVTQTPSHQVTQMGQEVILRCVPISNHLYFYWYRQILGQKVEFLVSFYNNEISEKSEIFDDQFSVERPDGSNFTLKIRSTKLEDSAMYFCASSERYGQETQYFGPGTRLLVL.

This clonotype has just a few counts. V gene TRBV7-9 combines with J gene TRBJ2-3; D unresolved. This CDR3 has 12 amino acids. V lost 5 bases, J lost 10 bases, and 13 bases lay in between. Germline V gene sequence: CDR1 SEHNR, CDR2 FQNEAQ (reference sequence). CDR3 residues: CASSVIVYPQYF. CDR3 DNA sequence: TGTGCCAGCAGCGTTATAGTCTACCCGCAGTATTTT.

This clonotype was counted a few times. The chain has TRBV11-2 and TRBJ2-7; no reliable D call. This CDR3 comprises 11 residues. With 1 base removed from V and 6 bases from J, the gap between germline ends came to 4 bases. Germline CDR1 reads SGHAT; CDR2 reads FQNNGV. The CDR3 is CASSLVAEQYF. The CDR3 nucleotides read TGTGCCAGCAGCTTAGTCGCCGAGCAGTACTTC. Using reference TRBV11-2 and TRBJ2-7 for the parts outside the CDR3, the full variable domain is EAGVAQSPRYKIIEKRQSVAFWCNPISGHATLYWYQQILGQGPKLLIQFQNNGVVDDSQLPKDRFSAERLKGVDSTLKIQPAKLEDSAVYLCASSLVAEQYFGPGTRLTVT.